This entry features one TCR beta chain sequence. What it recognizes is unknown. Assay used: immunoSEQ multiplex PCR; TCRdb lists only in-frame clones, some missing. Among about 110,000 clones, roughly 87% were seen once, and the ten largest hold around 20%. The sample comes from a study of PD-1 blockade in classical Hodgkin lymphoma. Points from the study as a whole: Significantly greater TCR diversity emerged by C4D1 in CD4+ cells but not CD8+ cells. No one has yet defined what causes the repertoire differences, which may be disease activity or prior therapy.

After autologous stem cell transplantation all patients relapsed, and prior brentuximab vedotin exposure differed between cohorts. V lost 7 bases and J lost 7; bases outside the gene matches: 5. CDR3 length: 14 amino acids. Per germline, CDR1 SNHLY and CDR2 FYNNEI. The receptor comes from a human donor with classical Hodgkin lymphoma. The chain has TRBV2 and TRBJ1-6, with 9 bases identical to TRBD1. Here the sequenced sample was peripheral blood mononuclear cells (PBMCs), taken before the second cycle of nivolumab. The CDR3 nucleotides read TGTGCCAGCAAGACGGACAGGGGAAATTCACCCCTCCACTTT. Translation gives CASKTDRGNSPLHF.